A single sample is the source of the 14 T cell receptor beta chains below, sequenced in a study of cytomegalovirus exposure and HLA in healthy donors (dated by TCRdb to 2017 to 2019). Library prep was done by the immunoSEQ multiplex PCR assay. For the multiplex PCR, a mixture combining 60 forward primers for TCR Vbeta segments and 13 reverse primers for TCR Jbeta segments was used. TCRdb re-hosts the immuneACCESS table, in-frame sequences only. Its copies lack some clones; in the studies checked, an unresolved V gene accounts for under half of them, and the cause for the rest is not known. Here the sample has about 200,000 clones; roughly 80% occur a single time. Of the sample, around 0.42% falls within the top ten clones. The sequenced sample was PBMCs. The source of these receptors is a male donor in good health and CMV-seropositive.

V gene TRBV7-3 combines with J gene TRBJ2-7, with 7 bases aligning to TRBD2. J lost 5 bases, V lost 2 bases, and 9 bases had no gene match. The CDR3 totals 15 residues. The germline CDR1 and CDR2 sequences are SGHTA and FQGTGA. This CDR3 is CASSLSGGGYHEQYF. For the CDR3, the DNA is TGTGCCAGCAGCTTATCGGGGGGAGGTTACCACGAGCAGTACTTC. Complete variable domain (other parts from reference TRBV7-3 and TRBJ2-7): GAGVSQTPSNKVTEKGKYVELRCDPISGHTALYWYRQSLGQGPEFLIYFQGTGAADDSGLPNDRFFAVRPEGSVSTLKIQRTERGDSAVYLCASSLSGGGYHEQYFGPGTRLTVT.

This chain links TRBV5-4 with TRBJ1-6, with TRBD1 matching 7 bases. The germline V gene has CDR1 SGHNT and CDR2 YYREEE (reference sequence). J lost 3 bases, V lost 4 bases, and 4 bases had no gene match. The CDR3 runs 15 residues. Written as DNA, the CDR3 is TGTGCCAGCAGCGCGGGACAGTTCTATAATTCACCCCTCCACTTT. This sequence encodes CASSAGQFYNSPLHF.

The chain combines TRBV29-1 with TRBJ2-2; no reliable D call. Germline V gene lookup returns CDR1 SQVTM and CDR2 ANQGSEA. The V end was cut by 5 bases, the J end by 0 bases, with 7 bases between. The CDR3 runs to 13 residues. Written as DNA, the CDR3 is TGCAGCGTTTATTATACGAACACCGGGGAGCTGTTTTTT. This gives the protein CSVYYTNTGELFF.

CDR3 DNA: TGTGCCGGTGGGCAAAATAGCAATCAGCCCCAGCATTTT. Protein product: CAGGQNSNQPQHF. The chain couples TRBV2 to TRBJ1-5; D uncertain. Trimming removed 11 bases from V and 0 bases from J, with 11 bases in between. CDR1 is SNHLY, CDR2 FYNNEI, per germline. The CDR3 covers 13 residues.

The chain has TRBV7-6 and TRBJ1-4, with TRBD1 matching 9 bases. The V segment lost 5 bases and the J segment 7 bases; nucleotides outside the gene matches: 11. Germline-derived CDR1 and CDR2 are SGHVS and FNYEAQ. This CDR3 contains 16 residues. Here the CDR3 DNA reads TGTGCCAGCAGCCCCCTTCCGCGGGACAGGGCTGAAAAACTGTTTTTT. Protein sequence: CASSPLPRDRAEKLFF. Complete variable domain (other parts from reference TRBV7-6 and TRBJ1-4): GAGVSQSPRYKVTKRGQDVALRCDPISGHVSLYWYRQALGQGPEFLTYFNYEAQQDKSGLPNDRFSAERPEGSISTLTIQRTEQRDSAMYRCASSPLPRDRAEKLFFGSGTQLSVL.

This clone was counted once. The V and J genes are TRBV5-1 and TRBJ1-2; TRBD1 might be the D (6 bases). Per the germline V gene, CDR1 is SGHRS and CDR2 is YFSETQ. The CDR3 has 16 amino acids. The V gene lost 3 bases and the J gene lost 5 bases, with 20 bases spanning the gap. This CDR3 is CASSSWTAVAPYGYTF. As DNA, the CDR3 is TGCGCCAGCAGCTCTTGGACAGCGGTTGCCCCTTATGGCTACACCTTC.

This chain uses TRBV6-5 with TRBJ2-2; tentative D call: TRBD1 (5 bases). The germline V gene has CDR1 MNHEY and CDR2 SVGAGI. The CDR3 runs to 14 residues. Between the trimmed V and J ends, which lost 7 bases and 0 bases, there was a span of 9 bases. In nucleotides, the CDR3 is TGTGCCAGCAAACGACAGACGAACACCGGGGAGCTGTTTTTT. As protein: CASKRQTNTGELFF.

This clone showed up just once. This chain uses TRBV6-5 with TRBJ2-5, with 9 bases aligning to TRBD1. The length of the CDR3 is 15 residues. From germline, CDR1 is MNHEY and CDR2 SVGAGI. Trimming removed 2 bases from V and 5 bases from J; junction bases left unmatched: 6. The CDR3 region has the DNA TGTGCCAGCAGTTACCCTACAGGGGGCAGGGAGACCCAGTACTTC. Translated, it gives CASSYPTGGRETQYF.

This clone has more than one count but fewer than ten. J is TRBJ1-1 and V is TRBV9; no clear D gene. The V end was cut by 0 bases, the J end by 1 base, with 7 bases between. The length of the CDR3 is 14 residues. Germline lookup yields CDR1 SGDLS and CDR2 YYNGEE. This CDR3 is CASSVESRNTEAFF. CDR3 in DNA: TGTGCCAGCAGCGTAGAAAGCCGGAACACTGAAGCTTTCTTT.

This chain joins TRBV5-4 and TRBJ2-1; 8 nucleotides line up with TRBD1. V shed 0 bases and J 8 bases; nucleotides not matched to a gene: 7. The CDR3 extends over 15 amino acids. Germline V gives CDR1 SGHNT, CDR2 YYREEE (reference sequence). The CDR3, as DNA: TGTGCCAGCAGCTTGGAAGGACAGGGAACGGATGAGCAGTTCTTC. It encodes CASSLEGQGTDEQFF.

This clone was recorded once. This chain connects TRBV9 to TRBJ1-3; no definite D call. The CDR3 loop spans 16 amino acids. V gave up 4 bases and J gave up 2 bases, with 16 bases separating them. Germline V CDR1 and CDR2: SGDLS, YYNGEE. The CDR3 DNA reads as TGTGCCAGCAGCCCCAACGCCGGAGACCCTGGAAACACCATATATTTT. Translated, it gives CASSPNAGDPGNTIYF.

CDR3 DNA sequence: TGTGCCAGCGTACAGGGAGCAAACGAAAAACTGTTTTTT. Residues: CASVQGANEKLFF. The gene calls are TRBV2 and TRBJ1-4; D is perhaps TRBD1 (6 bases). V was shortened by 8 bases and J by 8 bases, with 15 bases between the two germline ends. CDR1 and CDR2 (germline): SNHLY, FYNNEI. CDR3 length: 13 residues.

The V call is TRBV4-2, the J call TRBJ2-5; 7 bases agree with TRBD1. This CDR3 is built from 15 residues. The germline V gene encodes CDR1 LGHNA and CDR2 YNFKEQ. The junction had 5 bases not matched to a gene; V was cut back by 4 bases and J by 0 bases. The CDR3 region is CASSPYQGDQETQYF. CDR3 DNA sequence: TGTGCCAGCAGCCCTTACCAGGGGGACCAAGAGACCCAGTACTTC.

The chain combines TRBV6-1 with TRBJ1-5, with TRBD1 matching over 7 bases. The ends lost 4 bases at V and 4 bases at J; junction bases unmatched: 4. This CDR3 region has 14 residues. The V gene's germline CDR1 is MNHNS and CDR2 SASEGT. CDR3 residues: CASSVTGVNQPQHF. CDR3 in DNA: TGTGCCAGCAGTGTCACAGGGGTAAATCAGCCCCAGCATTTT.